These 19 T cell receptor beta chains originate from one sample sequenced in a study of blood T cell repertoires in COVID-19. Sequencing was performed with immunoSEQ multiplex PCR; in TCRdb, only in-frame clones are kept and a portion is missing. The table has around 170,000 clones, roughly 87% seen once; the top ten hold about 6%. Sequencing input: peripheral blood. These receptors came from a woman aged 40 to 50 with acute or convalescent COVID-19.

This rearrangement joins TRBV27 to TRBJ2-3, with D perhaps matching TRBD1 (5 bases). V was clipped by 3 bases and J by 6 bases, with 10 bases between them. The germline gives CDR1 MNHEY, CDR2 SMNVEV (reference sequence). This CDR3 contains 13 residues. The DNA of the CDR3 is TGTGCCAGCAGTTTTGGGGCGTCGGATACGCAGTATTTT. This translates into CASSFGASDTQYF.

This clone is a singleton in its sample. J is TRBJ2-7 and V is TRBV6-5; D is tentatively TRBD1 or TRBD2 (5 bases each). Trimming pared 6 bases from V and 5 bases from J, leaving 17 bases between. This CDR3 is 14 amino acids long. Germline V gene lookup returns CDR1 MNHEY and CDR2 SVGAGI. CDR3 DNA sequence: TGTGCCAGCAGATACAGGAGTCCGGGGAACGAGCAGTACTTC. As protein: CASRYRSPGNEQYF.

The V and J genes are TRBV6-5 and TRBJ2-7; D is unresolved. CDR1 is MNHEY, CDR2 SVGAGI, per germline. This CDR3 comprises 10 residues. V shed 4 bases and J shed 5 bases, with 3 bases lying between them. CDR3 sequence: CASSFNEQYF. As DNA, the CDR3 is TGTGCCAGCAGTTTTAACGAGCAGTACTTC.

The V and J genes are TRBV3-1 (or the pseudogene TRBV3-2) and TRBJ1-1, with TRBD1 matching 8 bases. The ends lost 1 base at V and 11 bases at J; junction bases unmatched: 6. Germline lookup yields CDR1 LGHDT and CDR2 YNNKEL (reference sequence). The CDR3 is 13 amino acids. In DNA, the CDR3 is TGTGCCAGCAGCCAAGGTTGGCAGGGGGCGGCTTTCTTT. As protein: CASSQGWQGAAFF.

The chain employs TRBV27 and TRBJ2-7; D is possibly TRBD2 (7 bases). The CDR3 sequence is 18 residues long. Germline-derived CDR1 and CDR2 are MNHEY and SMNVEV (reference sequence). Between the trimmed V and J ends, which lost 4 bases and 6 bases, there was a span of 28 bases. CDR3 residues: CASSSTWGGPVGKSEQYF. The CDR3 nucleotides read TGTGCCAGCAGTTCGACTTGGGGGGGGCCCGTCGGAAAGTCCGAGCAGTACTTC.

The chain joins TRBV7-2 to TRBJ2-5; 7 bases are a match to TRBD2. Germline V gene data show CDR1 as SGHTA and CDR2 as FQGNSA. This CDR3 is 18 amino acids long. Trimming removed 2 bases from V and 2 bases from J; junction bases left unmatched: 14. In nucleotides, the CDR3 is TGTGCCAGCAGCTTACCGCCCGGGACTACCAGCCTGCAAGAGACCCAGTACTTC. This translates into CASSLPPGTTSLQETQYF. The complete variable domain, with remaining parts taken from reference TRBV7-2 and TRBJ2-5, reads GAGVSQSPSNKVTEKGKDVELRCDPISGHTALYWYRQSLGQGLEFLIYFQGNSAPDKSGLPSDRFSAERTGGSVSTLTIQRTQQEDSAVYLCASSLPPGTTSLQETQYFGPGTRLLVL.

This clone was found a few times. This rearrangement joins TRBV6-5 to TRBJ1-2, with 7 bases lining up with TRBD1. V was clipped by 7 bases and J by 5 bases; unmatched bases: 4. Germline loops: CDR1 MNHEY, CDR2 SVGAGI. CDR3 size: 12 residues. CDR3 sequence reads: CASTEGAYGYTF. The CDR3 DNA sequence: TGTGCCAGCACCGAGGGGGCGTATGGCTACACCTTC.

J is TRBJ2-2 and V is TRBV11-3, with 8 bases lining up with TRBD2. The V gene's germline CDR1 is SGHNT and CDR2 YENEEA. V was clipped by 5 bases and J by 6 bases; unmatched bases: 5. The CDR3 totals 14 residues. The CDR3 nucleotides read TGTGCCAGCAGCACCCGGACTAGCCCCGGGGAGCTGTTTTTT. Residues: CASSTRTSPGELFF.

The V gene is TRBV4-1, the J gene TRBJ2-7; D may be TRBD1 (5 bases). The V gene lost 0 bases and the J gene lost 0 bases, with 9 bases spanning the gap. CDR1 is MGHRA and CDR2 is YSYEKL in the germline V gene. The CDR3 is 15 residues long. The DNA of the CDR3 is TGCGCCAGCAGCCAAGATCAGGGTTTCTCCTACGAGCAGTACTTC. It yields the protein CASSQDQGFSYEQYF.

The V and J genes are TRBV18 and TRBJ2-7; 8 nucleotides match TRBD2. This CDR3 spans 13 amino acids. Germline V gives CDR1 KGHSH, CDR2 LQKENI. V lost 3 bases and J lost 6; bases outside the gene matches: 4. CDR3: CASSPSGSREQYF. As DNA, the CDR3 is TGTGCCAGCTCACCGAGCGGGAGCCGCGAGCAGTACTTC.

CDR3 region: CASSIWETSSYNEQFF. The CDR3 coding sequence is TGTGCCAGTAGTATATGGGAGACAAGCTCCTACAATGAGCAGTTCTTC. This sequence joins TRBV19 and TRBJ2-1; D may be TRBD2 (5 bases). V dropped 2 bases and J dropped 0 bases, with 11 bases sitting between them. This CDR3 has 16 amino acids. Germline V gene data show CDR1 as LNHDA and CDR2 as SQIVND (reference sequence).

The J gene is TRBJ2-7, the V gene TRBV6-5, with 10 nucleotides matching TRBD1. The CDR3 covers 13 residues. Germline V gives CDR1 MNHEY, CDR2 SVGAGI. Trimming took 6 bases from V and 5 from J; bases not matched to a gene: 4. The CDR3, as DNA: TGTGCCAGCAGGGGACAGGGGTTACACGAGCAGTACTTC. Encoded protein: CASRGQGLHEQYF.

CDR3 sequence reads: CASSLGAASSYNEQFF. In DNA, the CDR3 is TGTGCCAGCAGCTTGGGAGCGGCTAGCTCCTACAATGAGCAGTTCTTC. The chain couples TRBV5-4 to TRBJ2-1; tentative D call: TRBD2 (5 bases). The CDR3 is 16 amino acids. Looked up from germline, CDR1 is SGHNT and CDR2 is YYREEE (reference sequence). The V end was cut by 0 bases, the J end by 0 bases, with 10 bases between.

The rearrangement links TRBV19 to TRBJ1-6; the D is unclear. V gave up 6 bases and J gave up 9 bases, with 18 bases separating them. From germline, CDR1 is LNHDA and CDR2 SQIVND (reference sequence). The CDR3 has 15 residues. The CDR3 region is CASRGGGQVASPLHF. The CDR3 DNA reads TGTGCCAGTAGAGGTGGAGGGCAGGTCGCTTCACCCCTCCACTTT.

The CDR3 loop reads CASGGLHNEQFF. The DNA for the CDR3 is TGTGCTAGTGGGGGGCTCCACAATGAGCAGTTCTTC. This chain connects TRBV12-5 to TRBJ2-1, with D perhaps matching TRBD1 (5 bases). Germline V gene lookup returns CDR1 LGHNT and CDR2 FRNRAP. V lost 6 bases to trimming and J lost 5 bases, with 8 bases between them. The CDR3 has 12 amino acids.

V is TRBV9 and J is TRBJ2-3; 7 bases map to TRBD2. This CDR3 spans 17 amino acids. V gave up 4 bases and J gave up 2 bases; unmatched junction bases: 13. The germline V gene has CDR1 SGDLS and CDR2 YYNGEE. CDR3 in DNA: TGTGCCAGCAGCAACCCCCGGGAGGAGCGTCCCACAGATACGCAGTATTTT. This gives the protein CASSNPREERPTDTQYF.

The V and J genes are TRBV2 and TRBJ2-1; 10 bases agree with TRBD2. The CDR3 is 16 amino acids. The V gene end was trimmed by 9 bases and the J gene end by 2 bases; junction bases not matched to a gene: 10. Germline loops: CDR1 SNHLY, CDR2 FYNNEI. The CDR3 is CASRTPSGRAYNEQFF. The CDR3, as DNA: TGTGCCAGTAGAACACCAAGCGGGAGGGCCTACAATGAGCAGTTCTTC.

V is TRBV24-1 and J is TRBJ2-2, with D possibly being TRBD2 (6 bases). Germline-derived CDR1 and CDR2 are KGHDR and SFDVKD. Between the trimmed V and J ends, which lost 5 bases and 3 bases, there was a span of 15 bases. CDR3 length: 16 residues. The CDR3 loop is CATSGELAWDTGELFF. The CDR3 DNA reads as TGTGCCACCAGTGGGGAACTAGCATGGGACACCGGGGAGCTGTTTTTT.

The gene calls are TRBV4-1 and TRBJ1-6; TRBD1 might be the D (6 bases). The CDR3 has 13 residues. V lost 6 bases and J lost 7, with 10 bases in between. Germline values: CDR1 MGHRA, CDR2 YSYEKL. CDR3 sequence reads: CASSRGQNSPLHF. CDR3 sequence (DNA): TGCGCCAGCAGTCGCGGACAGAATTCACCCCTCCACTTT.